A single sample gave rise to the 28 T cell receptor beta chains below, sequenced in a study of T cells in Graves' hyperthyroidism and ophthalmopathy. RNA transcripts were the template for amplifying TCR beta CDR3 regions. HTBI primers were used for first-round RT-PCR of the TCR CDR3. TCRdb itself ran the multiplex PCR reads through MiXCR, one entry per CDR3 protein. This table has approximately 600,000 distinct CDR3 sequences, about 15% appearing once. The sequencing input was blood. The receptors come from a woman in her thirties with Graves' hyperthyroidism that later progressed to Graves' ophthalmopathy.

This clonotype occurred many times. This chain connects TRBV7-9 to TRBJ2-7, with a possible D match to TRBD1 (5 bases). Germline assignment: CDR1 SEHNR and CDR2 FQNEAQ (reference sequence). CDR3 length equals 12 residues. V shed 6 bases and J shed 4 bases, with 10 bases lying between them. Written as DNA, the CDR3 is TGTGCCAGCAGTACAACAGGTTACGAGCAGTACTTC. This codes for CASSTTGYEQYF.

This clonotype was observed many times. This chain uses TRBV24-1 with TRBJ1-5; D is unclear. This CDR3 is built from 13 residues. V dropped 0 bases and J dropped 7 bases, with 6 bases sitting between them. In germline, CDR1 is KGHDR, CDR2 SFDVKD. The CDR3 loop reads CATSDLGRQPQHF. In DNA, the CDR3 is TGTGCCACCAGTGATTTGGGCAGGCAGCCCCAGCATTTT.

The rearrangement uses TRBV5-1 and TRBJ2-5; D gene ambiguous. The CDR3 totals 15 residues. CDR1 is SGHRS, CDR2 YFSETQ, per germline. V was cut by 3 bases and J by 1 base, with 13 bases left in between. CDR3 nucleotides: TGCGCCAGCAGCTCCATGGAGCGCCGCCAAGAGACCCAGTACTTC. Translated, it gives CASSSMERRQETQYF. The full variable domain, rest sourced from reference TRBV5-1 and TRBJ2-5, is KAGVTQTPRYLIKTRGQQVTLSCSPISGHRSVSWYQQTPGQGLQFLFEYFSETQRNKGNFPGRFSGRQFSNSRSEMNVSTLELGDSALYLCASSSMERRQETQYFGPGTRLLVL.

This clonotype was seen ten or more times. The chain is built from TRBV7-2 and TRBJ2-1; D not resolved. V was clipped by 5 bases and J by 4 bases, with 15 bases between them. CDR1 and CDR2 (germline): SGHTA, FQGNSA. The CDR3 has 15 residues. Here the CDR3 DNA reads TGTGCCAGCAGCCCCGACTGGAACCTATACAATGAGCAGTTCTTC. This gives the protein CASSPDWNLYNEQFF.

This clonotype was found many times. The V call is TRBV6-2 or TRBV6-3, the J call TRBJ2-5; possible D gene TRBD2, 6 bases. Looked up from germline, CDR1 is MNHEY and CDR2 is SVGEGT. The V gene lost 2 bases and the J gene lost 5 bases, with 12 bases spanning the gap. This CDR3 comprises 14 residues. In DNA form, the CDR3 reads TGTGCCAGCAGTTACCCCCGGGAGTACGAGACCCAGTACTTC. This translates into CASSYPREYETQYF.

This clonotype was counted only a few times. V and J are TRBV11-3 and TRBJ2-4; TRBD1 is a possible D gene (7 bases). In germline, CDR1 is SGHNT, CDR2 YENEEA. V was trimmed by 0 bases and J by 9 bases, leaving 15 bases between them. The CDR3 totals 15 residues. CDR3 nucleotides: TGTGCCAGCAGCTTAGATACAGGGGTCGGGGGCATTCAGTACTTC. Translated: CASSLDTGVGGIQYF.

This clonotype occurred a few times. The DNA of the CDR3 is TGTGCCAGCAGCCCCCCATCGCAGGGGGCGAATGGCTACACCTTC. It translates to CASSPPSQGANGYTF. The chain carries TRBV11-2 and TRBJ1-2; 8 positions agree with TRBD1. Germline CDR1 SGHAT, CDR2 FQNNGV. The CDR3 covers 15 residues. V shed 5 bases, J shed 6 bases, and the junction held 11 bases outside the gene matches.

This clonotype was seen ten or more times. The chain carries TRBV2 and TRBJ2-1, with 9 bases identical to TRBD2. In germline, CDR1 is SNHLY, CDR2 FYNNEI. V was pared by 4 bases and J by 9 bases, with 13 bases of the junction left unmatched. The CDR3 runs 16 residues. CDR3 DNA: TGTGCCAGCAGTGTACTCGGGCTAGCGGGGACCAGTGAGCAGTTCTTC. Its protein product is CASSVLGLAGTSEQFF.

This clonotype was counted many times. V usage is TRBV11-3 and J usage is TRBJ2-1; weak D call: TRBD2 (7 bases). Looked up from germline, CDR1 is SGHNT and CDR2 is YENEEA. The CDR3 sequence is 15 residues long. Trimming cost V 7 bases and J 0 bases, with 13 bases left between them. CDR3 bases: TGTGCCAGCAATAAGGGGGGGGGCTCCTACAATGAGCAGTTCTTC. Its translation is CASNKGGGSYNEQFF.

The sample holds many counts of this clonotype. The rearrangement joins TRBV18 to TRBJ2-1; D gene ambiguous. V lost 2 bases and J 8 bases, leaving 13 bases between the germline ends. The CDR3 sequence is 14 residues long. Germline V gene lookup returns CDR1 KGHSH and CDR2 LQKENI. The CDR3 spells CASSPTGPLDEQFF. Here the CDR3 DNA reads TGTGCCAGCTCACCAACGGGCCCCTTGGATGAGCAGTTCTTC.

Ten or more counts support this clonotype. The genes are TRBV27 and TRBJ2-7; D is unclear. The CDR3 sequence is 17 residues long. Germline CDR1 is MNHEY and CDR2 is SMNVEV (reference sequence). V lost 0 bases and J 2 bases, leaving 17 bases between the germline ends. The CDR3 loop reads CASSLSRRQGMAYEQYF. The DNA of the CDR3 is TGTGCCAGCAGTTTATCGAGGAGACAAGGAATGGCCTACGAGCAGTACTTC.

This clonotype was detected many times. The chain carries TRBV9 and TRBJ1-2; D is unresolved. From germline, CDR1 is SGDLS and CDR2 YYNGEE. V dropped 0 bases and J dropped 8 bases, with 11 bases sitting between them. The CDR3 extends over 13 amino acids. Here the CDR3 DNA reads TGTGCCAGCAGCGTAGGATGGCAGGACGGCTACACCTTC. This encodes CASSVGWQDGYTF.

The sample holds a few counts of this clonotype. The CDR3: CASISLAGGTDTQYF. The CDR3 region has the DNA TGTGCCAGCATCTCACTAGCGGGAGGCACAGATACGCAGTATTTT. The J gene is TRBJ2-3, the V gene TRBV3-1; TRBD2 matches at 11 bases. The V and J ends lost 7 bases and 1 base, in that order; junction bases with no gene match: 4. The germline V gene encodes CDR1 LGHDT and CDR2 YNNKEL (reference sequence). The CDR3 sequence is 15 residues long.

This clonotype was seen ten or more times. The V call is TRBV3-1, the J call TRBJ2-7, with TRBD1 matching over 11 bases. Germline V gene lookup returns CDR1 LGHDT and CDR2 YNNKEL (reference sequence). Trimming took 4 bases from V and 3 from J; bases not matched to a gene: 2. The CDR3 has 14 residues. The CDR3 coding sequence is TGTGCCAGCAGCCGGACAGGGGGCTTCTACGAGCAGTACTTC. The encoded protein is CASSRTGGFYEQYF.

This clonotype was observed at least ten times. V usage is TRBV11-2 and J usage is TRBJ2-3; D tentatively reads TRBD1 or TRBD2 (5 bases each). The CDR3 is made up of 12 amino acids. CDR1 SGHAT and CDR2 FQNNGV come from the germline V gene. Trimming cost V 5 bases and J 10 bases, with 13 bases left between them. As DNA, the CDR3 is TGTGCCAGCAGCCAGGAGAGAGGGGCGCAGTATTTT. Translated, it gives CASSQERGAQYF.

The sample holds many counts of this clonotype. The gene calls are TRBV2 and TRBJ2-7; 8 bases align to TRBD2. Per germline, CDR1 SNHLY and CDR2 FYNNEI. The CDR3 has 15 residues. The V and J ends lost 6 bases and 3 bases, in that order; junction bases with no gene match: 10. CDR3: CASRGTREGDYEQYF. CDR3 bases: TGTGCCAGCAGGGGTACCCGGGAGGGGGACTACGAGCAGTACTTC.

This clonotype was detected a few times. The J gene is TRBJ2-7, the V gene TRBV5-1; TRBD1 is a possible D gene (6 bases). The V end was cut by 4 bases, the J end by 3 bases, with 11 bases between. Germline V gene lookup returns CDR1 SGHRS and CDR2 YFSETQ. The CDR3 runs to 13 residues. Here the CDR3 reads CASSRDKNYEQYF. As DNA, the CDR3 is TGCGCCAGCAGCCGGGACAAAAACTACGAGCAGTACTTC.

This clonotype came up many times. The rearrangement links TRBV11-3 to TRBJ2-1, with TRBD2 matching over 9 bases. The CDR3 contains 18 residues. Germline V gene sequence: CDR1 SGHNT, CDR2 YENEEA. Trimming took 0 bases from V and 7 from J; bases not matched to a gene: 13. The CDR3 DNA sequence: TGTGCCAGCAGCTTAGATCCGTCTAGCGGGATACCACATAATGAGCAGTTCTTC. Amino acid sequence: CASSLDPSSGIPHNEQFF.

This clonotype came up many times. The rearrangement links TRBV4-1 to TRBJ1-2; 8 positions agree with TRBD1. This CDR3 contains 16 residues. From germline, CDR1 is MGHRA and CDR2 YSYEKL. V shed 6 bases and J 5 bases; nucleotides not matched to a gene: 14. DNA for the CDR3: TGCGCCAGCAGAAGGACCGGGGGACAGGACATATATGGCTACACCTTC. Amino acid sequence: CASRRTGGQDIYGYTF.

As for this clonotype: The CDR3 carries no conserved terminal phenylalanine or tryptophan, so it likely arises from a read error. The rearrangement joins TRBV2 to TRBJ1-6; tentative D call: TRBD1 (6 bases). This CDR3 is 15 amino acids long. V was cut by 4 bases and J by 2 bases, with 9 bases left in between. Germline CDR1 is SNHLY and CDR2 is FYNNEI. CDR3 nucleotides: TGTGCCAGCAGTGTTGGGGACACCTATAATTCACCCCTCCACCTT. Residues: CASSVGDTYNSPLHL.

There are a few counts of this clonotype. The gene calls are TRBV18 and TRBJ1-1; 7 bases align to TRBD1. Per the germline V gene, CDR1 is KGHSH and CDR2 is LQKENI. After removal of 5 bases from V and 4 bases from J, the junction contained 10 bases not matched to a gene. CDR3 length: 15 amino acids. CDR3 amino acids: CASSADRAGTTEAFF. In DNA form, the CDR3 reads TGTGCCAGCTCAGCAGACAGGGCTGGGACCACTGAAGCTTTCTTT.

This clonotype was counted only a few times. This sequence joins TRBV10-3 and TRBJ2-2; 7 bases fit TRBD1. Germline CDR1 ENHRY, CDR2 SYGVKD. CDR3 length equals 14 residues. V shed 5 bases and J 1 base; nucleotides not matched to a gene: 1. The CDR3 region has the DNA TGTGCCATCAGTAGACAGGGGAACACCGGGGAGCTGTTTTTT. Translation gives CAISRQGNTGELFF.

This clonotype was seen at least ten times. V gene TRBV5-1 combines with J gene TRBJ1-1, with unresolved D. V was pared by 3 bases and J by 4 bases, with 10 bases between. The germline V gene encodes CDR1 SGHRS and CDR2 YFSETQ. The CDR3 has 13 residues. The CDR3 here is CASSWSEGTEAFF. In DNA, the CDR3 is TGCGCCAGCAGCTGGTCGGAAGGCACTGAAGCTTTCTTT.

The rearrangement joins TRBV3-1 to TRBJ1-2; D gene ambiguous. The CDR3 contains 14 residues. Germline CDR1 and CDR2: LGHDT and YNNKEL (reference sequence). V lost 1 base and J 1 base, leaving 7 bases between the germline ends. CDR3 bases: TGTGCCAGCAGCCAAGTACCAAATAACTATGGCTACACCTTC. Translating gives CASSQVPNNYGYTF.

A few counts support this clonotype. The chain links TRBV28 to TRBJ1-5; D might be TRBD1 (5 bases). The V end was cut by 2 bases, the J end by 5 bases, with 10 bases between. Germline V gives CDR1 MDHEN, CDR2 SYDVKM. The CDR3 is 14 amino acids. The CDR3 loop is CASSLPQGDQPQHF. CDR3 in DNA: TGTGCCAGCAGTTTACCCCAAGGGGATCAGCCCCAGCATTTT.

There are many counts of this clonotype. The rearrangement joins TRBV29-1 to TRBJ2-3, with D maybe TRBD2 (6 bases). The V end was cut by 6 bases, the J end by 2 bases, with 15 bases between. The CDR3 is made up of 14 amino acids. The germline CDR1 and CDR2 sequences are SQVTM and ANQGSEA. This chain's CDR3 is CSVRGGEYTDTQYF. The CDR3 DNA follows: TGCAGCGTCCGGGGCGGGGAATACACAGATACGCAGTATTTT.

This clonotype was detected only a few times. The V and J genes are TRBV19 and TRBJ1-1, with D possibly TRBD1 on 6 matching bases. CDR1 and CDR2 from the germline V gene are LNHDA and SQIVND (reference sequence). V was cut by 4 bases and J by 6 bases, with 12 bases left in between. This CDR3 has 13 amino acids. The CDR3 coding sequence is TGTGCCAGTAGTAAGGGGGGTTGGTCTGAAGCTTTCTTT. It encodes CASSKGGWSEAFF.

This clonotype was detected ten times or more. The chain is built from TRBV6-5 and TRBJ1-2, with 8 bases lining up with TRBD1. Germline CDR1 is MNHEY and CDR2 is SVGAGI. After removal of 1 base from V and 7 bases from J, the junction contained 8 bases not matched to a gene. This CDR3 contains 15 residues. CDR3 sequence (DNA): TGTGCCAGCAGTTACTGGAGGACAGGGATCAGTGGCTACACCTTC. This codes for CASSYWRTGISGYTF.